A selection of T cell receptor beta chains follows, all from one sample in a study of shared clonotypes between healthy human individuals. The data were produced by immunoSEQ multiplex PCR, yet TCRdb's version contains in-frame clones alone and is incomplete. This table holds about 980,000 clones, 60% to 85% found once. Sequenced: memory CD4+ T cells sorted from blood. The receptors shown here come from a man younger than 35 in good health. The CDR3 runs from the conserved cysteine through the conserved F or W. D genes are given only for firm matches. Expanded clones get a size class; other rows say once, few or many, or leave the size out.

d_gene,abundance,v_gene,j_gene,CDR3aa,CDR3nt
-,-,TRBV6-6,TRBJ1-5,CASIGRAGSSNQPQHF,TGTGCCAGCATCGGCCGGGCAGGGTCCAGCAATCAGCCCCAGCATTTT
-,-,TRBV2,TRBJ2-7,CASRSSYEQYF,TGTGCCAGCAGGAGTTCCTACGAGCAGTACTTC
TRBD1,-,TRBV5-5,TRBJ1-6,CASSVDRNNSPLHF,TGTGCCAGCAGTGTGGACAGGAATAATTCACCCCTCCACTTT
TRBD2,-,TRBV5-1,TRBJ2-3,CASSVASGSGDTQYF,TGCGCCAGCAGCGTGGCTAGCGGGAGTGGGGATACGCAGTATTTT
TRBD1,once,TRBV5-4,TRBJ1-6,CASSTQDRVNSPLHF,TGTGCCAGCAGTACCCAGGACAGGGTCAATTCACCCCTCCACTTT
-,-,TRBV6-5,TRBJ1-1,CASSYSWQNGEAFF,TGTGCCAGCAGTTACTCATGGCAGAACGGTGAAGCTTTCTTT
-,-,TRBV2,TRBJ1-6,CASSGRGGSRNSPLHF,TGTGCCAGCAGCGGGCGGGGGGGTTCAAGAAATTCACCCCTCCACTTT
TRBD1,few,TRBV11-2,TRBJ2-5,CASSPGTGAFETQYF,TGTGCCAGCAGCCCTGGGACAGGGGCGTTCGAGACCCAGTACTTC
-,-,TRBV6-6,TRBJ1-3,CASSPPTGPGNTIYF,TGTGCCAGCAGCCCACCTACAGGGCCTGGAAACACCATATATTTT
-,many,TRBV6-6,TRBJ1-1,CASSGQQGSNTEAFF,TGTGCCAGCAGTGGACAACAGGGATCGAACACTGAAGCTTTCTTT
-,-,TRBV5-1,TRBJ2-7,CASSLEGSFYEQYF,TGCGCCAGCAGCTTGGAGGGAAGCTTCTACGAGCAGTACTTC
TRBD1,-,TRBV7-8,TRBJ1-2,CAIRGQGWNGYTF,TGTGCCATCAGGGGACAGGGATGGAATGGCTACACCTTC
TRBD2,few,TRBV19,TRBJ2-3,CASSIASGATDTQYF,TGTGCCAGTAGTATCGCTAGCGGGGCCACAGATACGCAGTATTTT
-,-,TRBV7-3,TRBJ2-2,CASSLTKASGEGELFF,TGTGCCAGCAGCTTAACGAAGGCTTCAGGGGAGGGGGAGCTGTTTTTT
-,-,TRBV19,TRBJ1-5,CASSPQEEQPQHF,TGTGCCAGTAGTCCCCAGGAGGAACAGCCCCAGCATTTT
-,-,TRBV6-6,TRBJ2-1,CASSQAAPGEQFF,TGTGCCAGCAGCCAGGCCGCGCCAGGGGAGCAGTTCTTC